The clone carrying this T cell receptor beta chain was seen a handful of times. Its antigen is still unknown. After template switching added a universal primer site, the resulting cDNA carried unique molecular identifiers. TCRdb redid the calling of the 5' RACE reads with MiXCR, one entry per CDR3 protein. The sample has 300,000 to 400,000 distinct CDR3 sequences; around 12% are singletons. The data were obtained in a study of identical twins. Study-level findings and limits: Models underestimated how often monozygotic twins shared out-of-frame TCR alpha.

The CDR3 is 15 residues long. V dropped 5 bases and J dropped 3 bases, with 13 bases sitting between them. Germline values: CDR1 MNHNS, CDR2 SASEGT. These data also featured in a second study, about yellow fever vaccine responses in identical twins.

The chain couples TRBV6-1 to TRBJ2-2; D may be TRBD1 or TRBD2 (5 bases each). Sequencing was done on a sample of CD8+ T cells sorted from blood. The sequence derives from a woman younger than 35 in good health. The CDR3 bases are TGTGCCAGCAGTCGAGGGGACGGAGACACCGGGGAGCTGTTTTTT. It specifies CASSRGDGDTGELFF.